This entry lists 2 T cell receptor beta chains sequenced from one sample in a study of neurological immune-mediated disorders. This sample's time point: longitudinal time-point 1 (baseline). MiXCR, applied by TCRdb to the 5' RACE reads, yields one record per CDR3 protein. Counted here are some 68,000 distinct CDR3 sequences, around 15% occurring once; the ten biggest clones make up around 4.3%. The specimen was PBMCs. The origin of the receptors is a female donor with HTLV-1-associated myelopathy (HAM/TSP).

Of note for this clonotype: This may stem from a read error, because a much larger clone lies one nucleotide away. V usage is TRBV12-3 or TRBV12-4 and J usage is TRBJ2-3, with TRBD1 matching over 9 bases. This CDR3 has 14 amino acids. The CDR3 region is CSSSGQGIADTQYF. CDR3 nucleotide sequence: TGTTCCAGCAGTGGACAGGGGATTGCAGATACGCAGTATTTT.

This clonotype has a count of ten or more. This rearrangement joins TRBV6-2 or TRBV6-3 to TRBJ2-5, with a possible D match to TRBD1 (5 bases). This CDR3 contains 12 residues. V lost 5 bases and J lost 8, with 12 bases in between. From germline, CDR1 is MNHEY and CDR2 SVGEGT. CDR3: CASSPVRGTQYF. DNA for the CDR3: TGTGCCAGCAGTCCCGTTAGGGGAACCCAGTACTTC.